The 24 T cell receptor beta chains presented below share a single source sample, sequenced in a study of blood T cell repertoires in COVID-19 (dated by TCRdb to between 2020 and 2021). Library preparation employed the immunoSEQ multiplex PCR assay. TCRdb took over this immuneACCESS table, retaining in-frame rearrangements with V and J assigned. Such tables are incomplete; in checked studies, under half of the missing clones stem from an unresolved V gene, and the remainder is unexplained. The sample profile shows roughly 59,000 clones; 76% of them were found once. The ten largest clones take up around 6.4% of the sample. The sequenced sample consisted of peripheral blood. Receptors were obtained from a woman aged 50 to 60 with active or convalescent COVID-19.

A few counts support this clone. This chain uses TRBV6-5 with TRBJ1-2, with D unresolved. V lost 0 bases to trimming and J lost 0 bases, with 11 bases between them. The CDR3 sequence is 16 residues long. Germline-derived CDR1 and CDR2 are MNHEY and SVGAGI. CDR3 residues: CASSYSVTPTNYGYTF. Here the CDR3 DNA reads TGTGCCAGCAGTTACTCGGTAACACCCACTAACTATGGCTACACCTTC.

This CDR3 reads CASSVDRLGTDTQYF. CDR3 nucleotide sequence: TGCGCCAGCAGCGTAGACAGGCTAGGAACAGATACGCAGTATTTT. The V call is TRBV5-1, the J call TRBJ2-3; tentative D call: TRBD1 (6 bases). The CDR3 extends over 15 amino acids. Germline assignment: CDR1 SGHRS and CDR2 YFSETQ. V was shortened by 4 bases and J by 3 bases, with 15 bases between the two germline ends.

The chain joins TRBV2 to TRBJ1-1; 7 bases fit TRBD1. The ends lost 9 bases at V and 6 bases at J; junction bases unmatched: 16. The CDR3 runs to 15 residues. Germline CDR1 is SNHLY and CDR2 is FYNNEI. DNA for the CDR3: TGTGCCAGTGGAGTACGGGACAGTTCCGCCGCTGAAGCTTTCTTT. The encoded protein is CASGVRDSSAAEAFF. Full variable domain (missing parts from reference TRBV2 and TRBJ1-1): EPEVTQTPSHQVTQMGQEVILRCVPISNHLYFYWYRQILGQKVEFLVSFYNNEISEKSEIFDDQFSVERPDGSNFTLKIRSTKLEDSAMYFCASGVRDSSAAEAFFGQGTRLTVV.

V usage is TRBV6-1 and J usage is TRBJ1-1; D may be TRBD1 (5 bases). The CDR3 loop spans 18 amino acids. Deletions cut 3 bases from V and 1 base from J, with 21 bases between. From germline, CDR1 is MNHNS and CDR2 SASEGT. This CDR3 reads CASSDLMDTLGRNTEAFF. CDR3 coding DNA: TGTGCCAGCAGTGACTTAATGGACACCTTAGGGCGGAACACTGAAGCTTTCTTT.

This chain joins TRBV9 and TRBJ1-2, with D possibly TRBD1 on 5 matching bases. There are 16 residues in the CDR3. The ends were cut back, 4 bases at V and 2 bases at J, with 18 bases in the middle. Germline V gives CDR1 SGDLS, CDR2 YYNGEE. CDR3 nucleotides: TGTGCCAGCAGCCGAGGGTGGGGGGATAGGAACTATGGCTACACCTTC. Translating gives CASSRGWGDRNYGYTF.

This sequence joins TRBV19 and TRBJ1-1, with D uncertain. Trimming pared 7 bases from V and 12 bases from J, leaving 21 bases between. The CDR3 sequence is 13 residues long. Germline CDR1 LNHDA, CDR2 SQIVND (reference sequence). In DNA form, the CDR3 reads TGTGCCAGTACCCTCGGGAACACCCGGTCAACTTTCTTT. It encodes CASTLGNTRSTFF.

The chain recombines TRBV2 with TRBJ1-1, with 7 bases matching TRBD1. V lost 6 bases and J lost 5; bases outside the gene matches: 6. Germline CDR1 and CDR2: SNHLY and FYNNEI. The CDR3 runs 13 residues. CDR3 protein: CASSSTGRTEAFF. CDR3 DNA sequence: TGTGCCAGCAGCTCGACAGGGCGGACTGAAGCTTTCTTT.

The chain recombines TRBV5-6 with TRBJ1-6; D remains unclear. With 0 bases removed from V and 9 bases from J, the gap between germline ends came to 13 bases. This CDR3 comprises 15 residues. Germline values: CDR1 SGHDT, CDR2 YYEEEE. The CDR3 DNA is TGTGCCAGCAGCTTGGTCGGCAGGATACTTTCACCCCTCCACTTT. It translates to CASSLVGRILSPLHF. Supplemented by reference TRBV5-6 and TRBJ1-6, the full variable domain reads DAGVTQSPTHLIKTRGQQVTLRCSPKSGHDTVSWYQQALGQGPQFIFQYYEEEERQRGNFPDRFSGHQFPNYSSELNVNALLLGDSALYLCASSLVGRILSPLHFGNGTRLTVT.

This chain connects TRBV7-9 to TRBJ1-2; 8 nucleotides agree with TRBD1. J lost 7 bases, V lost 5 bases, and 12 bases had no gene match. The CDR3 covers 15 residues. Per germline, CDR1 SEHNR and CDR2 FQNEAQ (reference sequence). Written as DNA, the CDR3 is TGTGCCAGCAGCCTATCGACAGGGGTCGGTTTTGGCTACACCTTC. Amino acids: CASSLSTGVGFGYTF. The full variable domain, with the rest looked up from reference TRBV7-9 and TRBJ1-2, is DTGVSQNPRHKITKRGQNVTFRCDPISEHNRLYWYRQTLGQGPEFLTYFQNEAQLEKSRLLSDRFSAERPKGSFSTLEIQRTEQGDSAMYLCASSLSTGVGFGYTFGSGTRLTVV.

As DNA, the CDR3 is TGTGCCAGCAGCCAAGCAGGGAAAGCTTTCTTT. Translation: CASSQAGKAFF. This rearrangement joins TRBV3-1 (or the pseudogene TRBV3-2) to TRBJ1-1; perhaps TRBD1 as D (5 bases). The CDR3 contains 11 residues. V dropped 1 base and J dropped 9 bases, with 6 bases sitting between them. Germline V CDR1 and CDR2: LGHDT, YNNKEL (reference sequence).

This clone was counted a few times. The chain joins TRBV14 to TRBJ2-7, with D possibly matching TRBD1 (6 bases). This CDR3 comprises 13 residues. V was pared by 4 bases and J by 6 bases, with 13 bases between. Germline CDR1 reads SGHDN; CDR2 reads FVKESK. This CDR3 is CASSPTGWGEQYF. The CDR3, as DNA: TGTGCCAGCAGCCCTACAGGGTGGGGCGAGCAGTACTTC.

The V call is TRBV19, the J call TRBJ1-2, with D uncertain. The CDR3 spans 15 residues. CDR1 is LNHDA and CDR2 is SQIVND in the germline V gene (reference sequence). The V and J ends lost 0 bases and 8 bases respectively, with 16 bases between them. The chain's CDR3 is CASSIDLGNRNGYTF. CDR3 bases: TGTGCCAGTAGTATAGATCTAGGAAACCGGAACGGCTACACCTTC.

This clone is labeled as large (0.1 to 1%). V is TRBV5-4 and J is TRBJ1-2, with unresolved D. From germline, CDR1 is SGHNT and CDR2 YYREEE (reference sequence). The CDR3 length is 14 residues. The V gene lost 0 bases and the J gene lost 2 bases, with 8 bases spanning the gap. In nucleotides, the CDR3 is TGTGCCAGCAGCTTGGACATCCAGAACTATGGCTACACCTTC. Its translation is CASSLDIQNYGYTF.

The CDR3 here is CASSPWGGTGTEAFF. CDR3 coding DNA: TGTGCCAGCAGCCCGTGGGGGGGAACAGGGACTGAAGCTTTCTTT. V usage is TRBV28 and J usage is TRBJ1-1; weak D call: TRBD1 (6 bases). This CDR3 region has 15 residues. Germline loops: CDR1 MDHEN, CDR2 SYDVKM. Deletions cut 6 bases from V and 5 bases from J, with 19 bases between. Based on the CDR3 plus reference TRBV28 and TRBJ1-1, the full variable domain is DVKVTQSSRYLVKRTGEKVFLECVQDMDHENMFWYRQDPGLGLRLIYFSYDVKMKEKGDIPEGYSVSREKKERFSLILESASTNQTSMYLCASSPWGGTGTEAFFGQGTRLTVV.

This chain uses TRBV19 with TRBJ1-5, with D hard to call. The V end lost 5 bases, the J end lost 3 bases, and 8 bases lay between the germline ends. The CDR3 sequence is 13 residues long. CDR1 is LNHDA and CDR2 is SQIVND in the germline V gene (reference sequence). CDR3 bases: TGTGCCAGTAGTGTGAGGGCCAATCAGCCCCAGCATTTT. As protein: CASSVRANQPQHF.

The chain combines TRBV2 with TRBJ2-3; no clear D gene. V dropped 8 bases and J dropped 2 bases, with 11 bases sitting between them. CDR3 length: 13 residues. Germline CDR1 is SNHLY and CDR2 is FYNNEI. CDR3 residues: CASGPENTDTQYF. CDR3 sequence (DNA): TGTGCCAGCGGGCCAGAAAACACAGATACGCAGTATTTT.

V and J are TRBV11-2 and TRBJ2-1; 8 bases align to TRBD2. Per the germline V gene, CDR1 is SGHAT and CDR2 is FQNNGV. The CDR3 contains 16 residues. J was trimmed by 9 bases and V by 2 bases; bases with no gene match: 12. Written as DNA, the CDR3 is TGTGCCAGCAGCTTAAGTCTGGATGGACTAGCTGGTGAGCAGTTCTTC. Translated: CASSLSLDGLAGEQFF.

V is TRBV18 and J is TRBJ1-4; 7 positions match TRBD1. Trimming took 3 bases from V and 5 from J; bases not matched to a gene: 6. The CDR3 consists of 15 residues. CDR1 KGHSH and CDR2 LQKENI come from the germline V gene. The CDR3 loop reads CASSPRQGWNEKLFF. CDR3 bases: TGTGCCAGCTCACCCCGACAGGGTTGGAATGAAAAACTGTTTTTT.

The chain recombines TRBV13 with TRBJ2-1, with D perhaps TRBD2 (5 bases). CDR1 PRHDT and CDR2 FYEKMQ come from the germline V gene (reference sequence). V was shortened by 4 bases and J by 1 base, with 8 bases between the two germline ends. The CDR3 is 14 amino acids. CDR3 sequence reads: CASSWRASYNEQFF. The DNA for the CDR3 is TGTGCCAGCAGCTGGCGGGCGTCCTACAATGAGCAGTTCTTC.

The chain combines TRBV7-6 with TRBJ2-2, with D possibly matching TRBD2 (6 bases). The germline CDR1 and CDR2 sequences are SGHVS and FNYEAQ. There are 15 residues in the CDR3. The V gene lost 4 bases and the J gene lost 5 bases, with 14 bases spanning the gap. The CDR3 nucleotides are TGTGCCAGCAGCTCGAGAAGAGGAGGGACCGGGGAGCTGTTTTTT. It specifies CASSSRRGGTGELFF. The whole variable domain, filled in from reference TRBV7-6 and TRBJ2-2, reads GAGVSQSPRYKVTKRGQDVALRCDPISGHVSLYWYRQALGQGPEFLTYFNYEAQQDKSGLPNDRFSAERPEGSISTLTIQRTEQRDSAMYRCASSSRRGGTGELFFGEGSRLTVL.

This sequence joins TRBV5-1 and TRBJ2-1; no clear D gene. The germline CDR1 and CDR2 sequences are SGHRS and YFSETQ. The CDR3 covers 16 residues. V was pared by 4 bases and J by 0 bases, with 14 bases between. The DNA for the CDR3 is TGCGCCAGCAGCGCGACCCCGTGGAGCTCCTACAATGAGCAGTTCTTC. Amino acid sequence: CASSATPWSSYNEQFF.

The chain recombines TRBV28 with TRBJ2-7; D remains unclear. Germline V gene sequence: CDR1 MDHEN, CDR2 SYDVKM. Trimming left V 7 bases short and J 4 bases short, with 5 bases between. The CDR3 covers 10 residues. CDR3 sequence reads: CASIQYEQYF. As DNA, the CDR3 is TGTGCCAGCATTCAGTACGAGCAGTACTTC.

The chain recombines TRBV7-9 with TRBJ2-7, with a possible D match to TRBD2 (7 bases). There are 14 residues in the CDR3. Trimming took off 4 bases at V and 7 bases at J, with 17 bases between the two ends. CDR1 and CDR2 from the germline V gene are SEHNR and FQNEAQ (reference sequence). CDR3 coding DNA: TGTGCCAGCAGCTCCCTCGGGGGGCGTCTGGAGCAGTACTTC. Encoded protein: CASSSLGGRLEQYF.

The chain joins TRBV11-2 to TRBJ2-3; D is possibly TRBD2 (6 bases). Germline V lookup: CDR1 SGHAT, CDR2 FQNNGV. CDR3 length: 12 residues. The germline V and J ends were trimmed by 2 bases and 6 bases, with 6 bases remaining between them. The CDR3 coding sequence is TGTGCCAGCAGCTTACTAGCGGATACGCAGTATTTT. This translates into CASSLLADTQYF.